The next 16 T cell receptor beta chains were all read from a single sample in a study of cytomegalovirus exposure and HLA in healthy donors. PCR employed 60 Vbeta and 13 Jbeta primers. The protocol was immunoSEQ multiplex PCR, while the TCRdb copy is restricted to in-frame clones and leaves out a portion. The profile shows roughly 120,000 clones, more than 80% of them singletons. The material sequenced was PBMCs. These receptors were collected from a young man in good health and CMV-seronegative.

The J gene is TRBJ2-3, the V gene TRBV5-4, with 7 bases aligning to TRBD1. V trimming: 2 bases; J trimming: 2 bases; junction bases outside the gene matches: 5. The germline gives CDR1 SGHNT, CDR2 YYREEE (reference sequence). The CDR3 extends over 15 amino acids. CDR3 in amino acids: CASSFWDSHTDTQYF. As DNA, the CDR3 is TGTGCCAGCAGCTTCTGGGACAGCCACACAGATACGCAGTATTTT.

This clone was recorded a few times. The V and J genes are TRBV4-3 and TRBJ2-7, with D unclear. The CDR3 extends over 15 amino acids. CDR1 LGHNA and CDR2 YSLEER come from the germline V gene. The V gene lost 1 base and the J gene lost 5 bases, with 15 bases spanning the gap. The CDR3 reads CASSQGLVAENEQYF. Written as DNA, the CDR3 is TGCGCCAGCAGCCAAGGGCTAGTAGCAGAGAACGAGCAGTACTTC.

This sequence joins TRBV30 and TRBJ1-1; 7 positions match TRBD1. The length of the CDR3 is 15 residues. Unmatched junction bases numbered 5, after V lost 0 bases and J lost 1 base. Looked up from germline, CDR1 is GTSNPN and CDR2 is SVGIG (reference sequence). The CDR3 loop reads CAWSVPHRGNTEAFF. CDR3 sequence (DNA): TGTGCCTGGAGTGTACCCCACAGGGGGAACACTGAAGCTTTCTTT.

The V call is TRBV18, the J call TRBJ2-5; 9 nucleotides match TRBD1. The CDR3 spans 15 residues. The trim removed 2 bases at V and 1 base at J, leaving 2 bases unmatched. The germline gives CDR1 KGHSH, CDR2 LQKENI. CDR3: CASSPGTGSQETQYF. The CDR3 DNA reads TGTGCCAGCTCACCAGGGACAGGGAGCCAAGAGACCCAGTACTTC.

The V call is TRBV6-5, the J call TRBJ2-3, with 9 nucleotides matching TRBD2. Germline loops: CDR1 MNHEY, CDR2 SVGAGI. CDR3 length: 15 residues. The ends lost 5 bases at V and 4 bases at J; junction bases unmatched: 7. DNA of the CDR3: TGTGCCAGCAGTCCTAGCGGGAAGGGACCAGATACGCAGTATTTT. Protein product: CASSPSGKGPDTQYF.

The CDR3 loop is CATSSTQGALTDTQYF. For the CDR3, the DNA is TGTGCCACCAGCTCCACACAGGGGGCGCTGACAGATACGCAGTATTTT. The chain has TRBV15 and TRBJ2-3; 9 bases agree with TRBD1. Germline CDR1 and CDR2: LNHNV and YYDKDF (reference sequence). This CDR3 is built from 16 residues. Trimming at V came to 5 bases and at J to 3 bases, leaving 9 bases not matched to a gene. Together with reference TRBV15 and TRBJ2-3, the CDR3 gives the full variable domain: DAMVIQNPRYQVTQFGKPVTLSCSQTLNHNVMYWYQQKSSQAPKLLFHYYDKDFNNEADTPDNFQSRRPNTSFCFLDIRSPGLGDTAMYLCATSSTQGALTDTQYFGPGTRLTVL.

The chain is built from TRBV5-6 and TRBJ1-4; D is unresolved. The germline gives CDR1 SGHDT, CDR2 YYEEEE. Trimming removed 0 bases at V and 7 bases at J, with 10 bases between. The length of the CDR3 is 14 residues. This CDR3 is CASSLGPASEKLFF. CDR3 DNA: TGTGCCAGCAGCTTGGGGCCAGCGAGTGAAAAACTGTTTTTT.

V is TRBV27 and J is TRBJ1-1; the match to TRBD1 covers 8 bases. The V segment lost 2 bases and the J segment 7 bases; nucleotides outside the gene matches: 3. In germline, CDR1 is MNHEY, CDR2 SMNVEV (reference sequence). This CDR3 spans 13 amino acids. The CDR3 reads CASSLVGTGEAFF. The DNA of the CDR3 is TGTGCCAGCAGTTTAGTCGGGACAGGTGAAGCTTTCTTT.

This chain connects TRBV28 to TRBJ2-2; 9 bases map to TRBD1. This CDR3 spans 15 amino acids. Germline V CDR1 and CDR2: MDHEN, SYDVKM. Losses at the gene ends were 6 bases for V and 6 bases for J; bases not matched to a gene: 8. CDR3 residues: CASSNRGLLAGELFF. As DNA, the CDR3 is TGTGCCAGCAGCAACAGGGGGCTGCTTGCCGGGGAGCTGTTTTTT.

The V and J genes are TRBV5-6 and TRBJ1-2, with TRBD1 matching 7 bases. This CDR3 is 15 amino acids long. CDR1 is SGHDT, CDR2 YYEEEE, per germline. The J segment lost 0 bases and the V segment lost 0 bases, leaving 2 bases of the junction unmatched. CDR3 DNA sequence: TGTGCCAGCAGCTTGGAGGGGGCTGCTAACTATGGCTACACCTTC. It encodes CASSLEGAANYGYTF. The full variable domain, completed using reference TRBV5-6 and TRBJ1-2, is DAGVTQSPTHLIKTRGQQVTLRCSPKSGHDTVSWYQQALGQGPQFIFQYYEEEERQRGNFPDRFSGHQFPNYSSELNVNALLLGDSALYLCASSLEGAANYGYTFGSGTRLTVV.

The rearrangement links TRBV9 to TRBJ2-1; the D gene is possibly TRBD2 (7 bases). The CDR3 is made up of 16 amino acids. V was cut by 3 bases and J by 5 bases, with 18 bases left in between. Germline V gene data show CDR1 as SGDLS and CDR2 as YYNGEE. CDR3 sequence (DNA): TGTGCCAGCAGCGCTCCTCTGGGGGGGCGGGACAATGAGCAGTTCTTC. This encodes CASSAPLGGRDNEQFF.

This CDR3 reads CASSKPGLREQYF. In DNA form, the CDR3 reads TGTGCCAGCAGTAAACCGGGACTCAGGGAGCAGTACTTC. This rearrangement joins TRBV6-5 to TRBJ2-7; the D gene is possibly TRBD2 (6 bases). The germline V gene encodes CDR1 MNHEY and CDR2 SVGAGI. The CDR3 consists of 13 residues. Trimming shortened V by 5 bases and J by 7 bases, and 15 bases separated the two germline ends.

This rearrangement joins TRBV29-1 to TRBJ1-2; the match to TRBD1 covers 8 bases. CDR1 and CDR2 from the germline V gene are SQVTM and ANQGSEA. This CDR3 has 13 amino acids. V lost 7 bases to trimming and J lost 5 bases; unmatched junction nucleotides: 9. DNA of the CDR3: TGCAGCGGGGGGACAGGCCGAAATTATGGCTACACCTTC. Its protein is CSGGTGRNYGYTF. Variable domain in full (rest from reference TRBV29-1 and TRBJ1-2): SAVISQKPSRDICQRGTSLTIQCQVDSQVTMMFWYRQQPGQSLTLIATANQGSEATYESGFVIDKFPISRPNLTFSTLTVSNMSPEDSSIYLCSGGTGRNYGYTFGSGTRLTVV.

This clone was seen a handful of times. The chain has TRBV27 and TRBJ2-1; no reliable D call. This CDR3 comprises 15 residues. Trimming took 2 bases from V and 1 from J, leaving 9 bases between them. CDR1 MNHEY and CDR2 SMNVEV come from the germline V gene (reference sequence). The CDR3 sequence is CASSLGQVSYNEQFF. CDR3 DNA sequence: TGTGCCAGCAGTTTAGGGCAGGTATCCTACAATGAGCAGTTCTTC.

This chain uses TRBV5-1 with TRBJ2-2; maybe TRBD1 (5 bases). The CDR3 length is 16 residues. Between the trimmed V and J ends, which lost 0 bases and 9 bases, there was a span of 18 bases. The germline gives CDR1 SGHRS, CDR2 YFSETQ. The CDR3 DNA follows: TGCGCCAGCAGCTTGGAGGTGGGGCCCGGTCCGCGGGAGCTGTTTTTT. Its translation: CASSLEVGPGPRELFF.

The chain joins TRBV5-8 to TRBJ2-1, with TRBD2 identical over 14 bases. Germline loops: CDR1 SGHTS, CDR2 YDEGEE. The CDR3 has 16 amino acids. V was clipped by 4 bases and J by 7 bases; unmatched bases: 7. The CDR3 DNA sequence: TGTGCCAGCAGCCCGAGACTAGCGGGAGGGCTAAATGAGCAGTTCTTC. As protein: CASSPRLAGGLNEQFF. The full variable domain, with the rest looked up from reference TRBV5-8 and TRBJ2-1, is EAGVTQSPTHLIKTRGQQATLRCSPISGHTSVYWYQQALGLGLQFLLWYDEGEERNRGNFPPRFSGRQFPNYSSELNVNALELEDSALYLCASSPRLAGGLNEQFFGPGTRLTVL.